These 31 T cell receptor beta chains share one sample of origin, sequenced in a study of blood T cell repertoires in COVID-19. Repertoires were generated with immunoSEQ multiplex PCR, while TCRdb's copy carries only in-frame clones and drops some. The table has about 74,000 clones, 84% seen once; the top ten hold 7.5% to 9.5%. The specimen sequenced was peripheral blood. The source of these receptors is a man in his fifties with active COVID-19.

CDR3 DNA sequence: TGTGCCAGCAGCGACGTAGCGGGCGCTAGCACAGATACGCAGTATTTT. This translates into CASSDVAGASTDTQYF. V usage is TRBV9 and J usage is TRBJ2-3; 7 bases match TRBD2. The J segment lost 0 bases and the V segment lost 3 bases, leaving 7 bases of the junction unmatched. This CDR3 region has 16 residues. Germline CDR1 SGDLS, CDR2 YYNGEE. The entire variable domain, with the rest obtained from reference TRBV9 and TRBJ2-3, is as follows: DSGVTQTPKHLITATGQRVTLRCSPRSGDLSVYWYQQSLDQGLQFLIQYYNGEERAKGNILERFSAQQFPDLHSELNLSSLELGDSALYFCASSDVAGASTDTQYFGPGTRLTVL.

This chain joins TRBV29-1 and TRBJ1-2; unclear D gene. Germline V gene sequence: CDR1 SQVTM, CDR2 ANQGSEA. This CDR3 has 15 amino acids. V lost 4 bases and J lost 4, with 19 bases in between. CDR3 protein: CSVAVPLMAGYGYTF. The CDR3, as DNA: TGCAGCGTTGCCGTCCCTCTGATGGCAGGCTATGGCTACACCTTC.

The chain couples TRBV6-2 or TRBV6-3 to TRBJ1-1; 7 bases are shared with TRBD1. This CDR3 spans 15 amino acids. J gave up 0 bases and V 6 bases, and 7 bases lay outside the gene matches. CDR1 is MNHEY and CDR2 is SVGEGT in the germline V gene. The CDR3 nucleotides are TGTGCCAGCAGCTTCTTCAGGGGGTTGAACACTGAAGCTTTCTTT. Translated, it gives CASSFFRGLNTEAFF.

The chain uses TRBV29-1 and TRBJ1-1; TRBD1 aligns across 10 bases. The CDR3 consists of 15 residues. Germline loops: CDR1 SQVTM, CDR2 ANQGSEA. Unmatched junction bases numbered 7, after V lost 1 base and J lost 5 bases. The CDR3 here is CSVEVWDRGGTEAFF. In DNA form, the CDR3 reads TGCAGCGTTGAAGTGTGGGACAGGGGCGGGACTGAAGCTTTCTTT.

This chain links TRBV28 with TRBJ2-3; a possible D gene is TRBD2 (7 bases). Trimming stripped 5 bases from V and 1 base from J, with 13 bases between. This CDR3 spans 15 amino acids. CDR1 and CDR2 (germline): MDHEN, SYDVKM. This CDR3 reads CASSGRGRGTDTQYF. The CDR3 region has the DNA TGTGCCAGCAGTGGGCGGGGGCGTGGCACAGATACGCAGTATTTT.

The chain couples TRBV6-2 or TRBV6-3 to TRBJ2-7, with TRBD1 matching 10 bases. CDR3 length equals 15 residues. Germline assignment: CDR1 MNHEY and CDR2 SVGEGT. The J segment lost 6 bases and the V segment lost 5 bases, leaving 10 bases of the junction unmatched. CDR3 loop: CASSVPGTGVAEQYF. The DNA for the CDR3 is TGTGCCAGCAGTGTACCCGGGACAGGGGTGGCCGAGCAGTACTTC.

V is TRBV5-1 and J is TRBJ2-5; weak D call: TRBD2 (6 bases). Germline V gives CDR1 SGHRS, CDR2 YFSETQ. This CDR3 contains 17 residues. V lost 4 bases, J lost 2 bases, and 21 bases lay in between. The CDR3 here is CASSPGLEVREQETQYF. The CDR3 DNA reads TGCGCCAGCAGCCCTGGGCTTGAGGTACGGGAGCAAGAGACCCAGTACTTC.

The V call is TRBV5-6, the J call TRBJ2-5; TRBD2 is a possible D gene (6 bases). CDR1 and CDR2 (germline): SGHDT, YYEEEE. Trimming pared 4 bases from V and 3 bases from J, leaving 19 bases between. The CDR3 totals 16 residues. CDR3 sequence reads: CASSILGGSKKETQYF. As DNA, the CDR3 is TGTGCCAGCAGCATACTTGGGGGGTCAAAAAAAGAGACCCAGTACTTC.

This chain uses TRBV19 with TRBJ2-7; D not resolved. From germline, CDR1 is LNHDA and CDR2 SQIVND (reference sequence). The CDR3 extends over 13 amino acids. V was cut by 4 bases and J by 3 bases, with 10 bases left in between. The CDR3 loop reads CASSRSRNYEQYF. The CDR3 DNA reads TGTGCCAGTAGTAGATCCAGGAACTACGAGCAGTACTTC.

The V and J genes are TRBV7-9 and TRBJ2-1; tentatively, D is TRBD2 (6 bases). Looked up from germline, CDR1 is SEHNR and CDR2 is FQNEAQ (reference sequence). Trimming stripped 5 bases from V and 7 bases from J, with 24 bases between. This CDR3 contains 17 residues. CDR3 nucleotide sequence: TGTGCCAGCAGCCCCCCTTGGCGTCTAGCGAGAGGTAATGAGCAGTTCTTC. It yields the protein CASSPPWRLARGNEQFF.

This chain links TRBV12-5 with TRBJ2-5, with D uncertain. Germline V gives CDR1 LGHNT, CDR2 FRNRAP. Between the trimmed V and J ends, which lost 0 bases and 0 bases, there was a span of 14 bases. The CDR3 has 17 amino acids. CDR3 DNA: TGTGCTAGTGGTTTGGTCTCAAGATCCCGGTACCAAGAGACCCAGTACTTC. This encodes CASGLVSRSRYQETQYF.

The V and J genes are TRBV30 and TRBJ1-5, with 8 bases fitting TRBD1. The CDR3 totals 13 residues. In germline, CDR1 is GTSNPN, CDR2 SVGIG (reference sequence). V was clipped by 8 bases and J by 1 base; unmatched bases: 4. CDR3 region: CAAGDRSNQPQHF. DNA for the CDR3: TGTGCCGCCGGGGACAGGAGCAATCAGCCCCAGCATTTT.

CDR3 sequence: CATSRGQLSGRDVIDIQYF. The CDR3 coding sequence is TGTGCCACCAGCAGAGGCCAGTTGAGCGGGAGGGATGTCATTGACATTCAGTACTTC. The gene calls are TRBV15 and TRBJ2-4, with 10 positions matching TRBD2. Trimming at V came to 1 base and at J to 8 bases, leaving 17 bases not matched to a gene. This CDR3 is 19 amino acids long. Germline V CDR1 and CDR2: LNHNV, YYDKDF (reference sequence).

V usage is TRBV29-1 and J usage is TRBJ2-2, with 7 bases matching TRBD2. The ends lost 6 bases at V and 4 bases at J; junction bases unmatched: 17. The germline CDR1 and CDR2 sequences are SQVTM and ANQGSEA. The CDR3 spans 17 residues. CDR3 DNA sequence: TGCAGCGTCATCGGGGTCAGGGAGGGAGTCCGCACCGGGGAGCTGTTTTTT. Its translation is CSVIGVREGVRTGELFF.

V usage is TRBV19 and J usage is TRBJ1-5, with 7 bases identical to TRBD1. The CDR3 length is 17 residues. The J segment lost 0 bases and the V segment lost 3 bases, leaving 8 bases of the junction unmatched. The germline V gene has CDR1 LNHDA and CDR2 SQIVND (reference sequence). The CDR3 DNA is TGTGCCAGTAGTATTGGGGACAGAGTCTATAGCAATCAGCCCCAGCATTTT. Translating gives CASSIGDRVYSNQPQHF.

The CDR3 DNA is TGCGCCAGCAGTGGGGGCAGGGGGTACCAAGAGACCCAGTACTTC. Translated: CASSGGRGYQETQYF. V and J are TRBV10-2 and TRBJ2-5, with 7 bases aligning to TRBD1. Losses at the gene ends were 4 bases for V and 0 bases for J; bases not matched to a gene: 5. The CDR3 sequence is 15 residues long. Germline V gene lookup returns CDR1 WSHSY and CDR2 SAAADI.

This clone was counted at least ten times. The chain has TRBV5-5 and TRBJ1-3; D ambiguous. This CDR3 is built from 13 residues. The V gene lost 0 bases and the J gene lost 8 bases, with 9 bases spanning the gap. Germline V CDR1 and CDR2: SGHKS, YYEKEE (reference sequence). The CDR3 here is CASSLGGSDTIYF. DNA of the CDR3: TGTGCCAGCAGCTTGGGAGGGTCGGACACCATATATTTT.

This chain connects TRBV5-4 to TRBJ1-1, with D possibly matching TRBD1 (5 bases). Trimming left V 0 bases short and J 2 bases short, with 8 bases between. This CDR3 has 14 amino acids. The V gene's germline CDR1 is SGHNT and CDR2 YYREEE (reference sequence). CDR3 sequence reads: CASSLGQINTEAFF. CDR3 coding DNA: TGTGCCAGCAGCTTGGGACAGATCAACACTGAAGCTTTCTTT.

In DNA form, the CDR3 reads TGTGCCAGCAGTTTGTTTAGCGTAGACACAGATACGCAGTATTTT. Translated: CASSLFSVDTDTQYF. V is TRBV27 and J is TRBJ2-3, with a tentative D call TRBD2 (5 bases). From germline, CDR1 is MNHEY and CDR2 SMNVEV (reference sequence). The CDR3 totals 15 residues. Trimming shortened V by 3 bases and J by 2 bases, and 12 bases separated the two germline ends.

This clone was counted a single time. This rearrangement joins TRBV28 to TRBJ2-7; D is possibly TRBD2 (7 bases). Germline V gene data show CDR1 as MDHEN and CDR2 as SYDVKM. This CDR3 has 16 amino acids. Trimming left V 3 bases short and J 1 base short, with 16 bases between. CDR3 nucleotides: TGTGCCAGCAGTTTGGGGGGGGCAGGTTCTTCCTACGAGCAGTACTTC. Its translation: CASSLGGAGSSYEQYF.

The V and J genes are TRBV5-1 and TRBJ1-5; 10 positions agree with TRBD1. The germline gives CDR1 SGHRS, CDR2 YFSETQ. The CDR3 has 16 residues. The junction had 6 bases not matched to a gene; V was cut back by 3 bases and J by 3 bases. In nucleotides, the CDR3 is TGCGCCAGCAGCTCAGGGACAGGGGCCTCCAATCAGCCCCAGCATTTT. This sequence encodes CASSSGTGASNQPQHF.

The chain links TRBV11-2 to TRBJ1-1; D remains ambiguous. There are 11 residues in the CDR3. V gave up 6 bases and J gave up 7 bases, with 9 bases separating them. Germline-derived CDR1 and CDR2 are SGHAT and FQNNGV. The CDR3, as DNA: TGTGCCAGCAGAACGGGAAGTGAAGCTTTCTTT. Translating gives CASRTGSEAFF.

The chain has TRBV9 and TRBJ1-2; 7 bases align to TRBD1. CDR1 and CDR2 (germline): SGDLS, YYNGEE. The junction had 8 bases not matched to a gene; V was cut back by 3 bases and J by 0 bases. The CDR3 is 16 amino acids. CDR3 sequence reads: CASSASTGDANYGYTF. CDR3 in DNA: TGTGCCAGCAGCGCCTCAACAGGGGACGCTAACTATGGCTACACCTTC. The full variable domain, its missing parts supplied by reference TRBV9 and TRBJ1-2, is DSGVTQTPKHLITATGQRVTLRCSPRSGDLSVYWYQQSLDQGLQFLIQYYNGEERAKGNILERFSAQQFPDLHSELNLSSLELGDSALYFCASSASTGDANYGYTFGSGTRLTVV.

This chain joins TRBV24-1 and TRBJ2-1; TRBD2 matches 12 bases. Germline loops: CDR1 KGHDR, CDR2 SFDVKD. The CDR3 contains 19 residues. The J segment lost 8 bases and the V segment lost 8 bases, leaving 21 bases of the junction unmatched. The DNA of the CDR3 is TGTGCCACCATGGGACGCGGGACCGGGAGGACTAGCGGGAAGGATGAGCAGTTCTTC. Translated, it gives CATMGRGTGRTSGKDEQFF.

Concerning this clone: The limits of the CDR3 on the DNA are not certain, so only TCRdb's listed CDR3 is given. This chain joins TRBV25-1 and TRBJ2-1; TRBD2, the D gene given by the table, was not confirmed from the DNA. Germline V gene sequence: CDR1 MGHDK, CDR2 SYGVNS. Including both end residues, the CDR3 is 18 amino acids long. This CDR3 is CARGLAGDYLCSYNEQFF.

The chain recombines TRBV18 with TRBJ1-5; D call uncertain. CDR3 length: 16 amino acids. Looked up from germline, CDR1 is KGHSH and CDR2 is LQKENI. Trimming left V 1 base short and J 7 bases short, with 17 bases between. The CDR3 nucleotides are TGTGCCAGCTCACCACTCTCCGGGAATTCTGGGCAGCCCCAGCATTTT. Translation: CASSPLSGNSGQPQHF.

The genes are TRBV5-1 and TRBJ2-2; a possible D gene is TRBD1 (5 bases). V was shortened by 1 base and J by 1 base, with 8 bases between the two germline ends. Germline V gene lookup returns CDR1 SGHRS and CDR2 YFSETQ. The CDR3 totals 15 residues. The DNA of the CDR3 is TGCGCCAGCAGCTTGACAGGCCAGAACACCGGGGAGCTGTTTTTT. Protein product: CASSLTGQNTGELFF.

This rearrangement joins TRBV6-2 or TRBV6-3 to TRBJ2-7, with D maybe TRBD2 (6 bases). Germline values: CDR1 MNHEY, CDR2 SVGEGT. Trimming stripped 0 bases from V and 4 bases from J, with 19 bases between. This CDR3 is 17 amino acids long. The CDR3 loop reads CASSYSTREGRPYEQYF. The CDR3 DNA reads TGTGCCAGCAGTTACTCGACGCGGGAAGGGAGGCCTTACGAGCAGTACTTC.

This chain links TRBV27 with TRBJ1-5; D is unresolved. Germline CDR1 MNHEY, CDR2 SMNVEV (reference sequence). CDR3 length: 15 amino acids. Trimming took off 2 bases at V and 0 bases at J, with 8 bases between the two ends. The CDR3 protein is CASSLGGNSNQPQHF. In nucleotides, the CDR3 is TGTGCCAGCAGTTTAGGCGGGAATAGCAATCAGCCCCAGCATTTT.

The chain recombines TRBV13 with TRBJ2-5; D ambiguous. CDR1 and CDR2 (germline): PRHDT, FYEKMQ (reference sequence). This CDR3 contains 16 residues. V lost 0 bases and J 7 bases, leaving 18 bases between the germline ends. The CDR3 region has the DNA TGTGCCAGCAGCTTAGGCCTGAGGCCCGAGAACTTGACCCAGTACTTC. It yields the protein CASSLGLRPENLTQYF.

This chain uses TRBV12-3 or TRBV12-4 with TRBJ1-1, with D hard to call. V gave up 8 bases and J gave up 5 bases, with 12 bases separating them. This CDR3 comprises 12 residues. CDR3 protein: CASQLKWTEAFF. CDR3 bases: TGTGCCAGCCAGTTGAAATGGACTGAAGCTTTCTTT.